This T cell receptor beta chain was identified in a study of blood T cells in healthy people across ages. The study's findings and limits: Expanded clonotype changes were possibly confounded by unknown donor CMV status.

A second PCR of roughly 7 to 11 cycles used a sample-barcoded 5' primer and a J-beta primer mix. MiXCR, run by TCRdb on the 5' RACE reads, gives a single entry per CDR3 protein. The profile covers just under 550,000 distinct CDR3 sequences, with around 24% appearing a single time and under 9% taken by the ten largest. Each sample used at least 6.5 million PBMCs. At least 6 micrograms of total RNA were extracted per sample. Turning to this clonotype: What it recognizes is unknown.

These data were also filed under a second study, of T cells of mothers and their children. That study adds: The study recruited a few healthy Caucasian mothers and their six children as donors.

The sequenced sample was blood. This clonotype was sampled from a boy aged 5 to 17 in good health.

CDR3 nucleotides: TGTGCCAGCAGCTTCAAAGTTCTTACTCCCTCTGGGGCCAACGTCCTGACTTTC. It translates to CASSFKVLTPSGANVLTF. V usage is TRBV13 and J usage is TRBJ2-6; D call uncertain. Deletions cut 3 bases from V and 0 bases from J, with 15 bases between. CDR3 length: 18 residues. In germline, CDR1 is PRHDT, CDR2 FYEKMQ (reference sequence).